This T cell receptor beta chain was recorded in a study of cytomegalovirus exposure and HLA in healthy donors. Study-level background: A prior study identified 117 million unique TCR beta sequences from roughly 180 million T cells.

Points on this clone: Its antigen is currently unknown.

PCR used 60 Vbeta primers and 13 Jbeta primers. Clones were sequenced by immunoSEQ multiplex PCR, and TCRdb holds only the in-frame ones, with some missing. The sample yields around 150,000 clones, around 75% seen once. CDR3 size: 14 residues. The germline V gene has CDR1 MNHEY and CDR2 SMNVEV (reference sequence). V shed 8 bases and J 7 bases; nucleotides not matched to a gene: 6. Whole-study results and caveats: Specificity of a few CMV-associated chains for CMV antigens was verified in vitro.

At collection, donors were nominally healthy, but unrecorded immune exposures were probable. This rearrangement joins TRBV27 to TRBJ2-2, with 11 bases that match TRBD2. This sequence was found in a man aged 40-50 years in good health and CMV-seronegative. Specimen: PBMCs. CDR3 DNA sequence: TGTGCCAGCGGGACTAGCGGATACCGCGGGGAGCTGTTTTTT. Its translation is CASGTSGYRGELFF.